One sample yielded the 10 T cell receptor beta chains listed below, sequenced in a study of cytomegalovirus exposure and HLA in healthy donors (dated by TCRdb to 2017 to 2019). The library was built by means of the immunoSEQ multiplex PCR assay. As stored in TCRdb, this immuneACCESS dataset retains in-frame rearrangements with V and J assigned. A fraction of the clones does not appear; measured against another copy, unresolved V genes explain less than half of the discrepancy, and the remainder lacks a known reason. This sample gives some 230,000 clones in total; about 89% of them show up just once. In total, the top ten clones hold roughly 1% of the sample. The material sequenced was PBMCs. These receptors were collected from a woman between 18 and 30 years old in good health and CMV-seronegative.

J is TRBJ1-4 and V is TRBV5-4; 9 bases agree with TRBD1. The CDR3 is 15 residues long. Germline CDR1 and CDR2: SGHNT and YYREEE (reference sequence). V trimming: 0 bases; J trimming: 5 bases; junction bases outside the gene matches: 2. The CDR3 sequence is CASSLDRGQNEKLFF. The DNA for the CDR3 is TGTGCCAGCAGCTTGGACAGGGGGCAGAATGAAAAACTGTTTTTT.

The J gene is TRBJ2-7, the V gene TRBV4-2, with TRBD2 matching 13 bases. The CDR3 is 17 amino acids. The germline gives CDR1 LGHNA, CDR2 YNFKEQ. V shed 1 base and J 3 bases; nucleotides not matched to a gene: 6. The CDR3 DNA sequence: TGTGCCAGCAGCCAAGTAGAACTAGCGGGAGGGCTCTACGAGCAGTACTTC. Translated, it gives CASSQVELAGGLYEQYF.

This clone was found a few times. The V gene is TRBV2, the J gene TRBJ1-5, with a tentative D call TRBD1 (5 bases). V was trimmed by 4 bases and J by 4 bases, leaving 14 bases between them. CDR3 length equals 15 residues. The germline V gene has CDR1 SNHLY and CDR2 FYNNEI. The CDR3 DNA reads TGTGCCAGCAGTGGGGGTAGGGGTGGGAATCAGCCCCAGCATTTT. It is translated as CASSGGRGGNQPQHF.

The V and J genes are TRBV28 and TRBJ1-6; TRBD1 aligns across 7 bases. CDR3 length: 14 amino acids. Germline lookup yields CDR1 MDHEN and CDR2 SYDVKM. With 6 bases clipped from V and 6 bases from J, the junction kept 5 bases outside the gene matches. The chain's CDR3 is CASSPGTANSPLHF. The CDR3 DNA reads TGTGCCAGCAGCCCAGGGACAGCTAATTCACCCCTCCACTTT.

The chain uses TRBV4-1 and TRBJ2-7, with a possible D match to TRBD2 (6 bases). CDR1 MGHRA and CDR2 YSYEKL come from the germline V gene. This CDR3 region has 16 residues. Trimming pared 0 bases from V and 3 bases from J, leaving 15 bases between. The CDR3: CASSQERGLPNYEQYF. Here the CDR3 DNA reads TGCGCCAGCAGCCAAGAGCGGGGACTTCCCAACTACGAGCAGTACTTC.

The CDR3, as DNA: TGTGCCATCATGCCGGGACAGAAGATAGGGGAGCAGTACTTC. Its translation is CAIMPGQKIGEQYF. This rearrangement joins TRBV10-3 to TRBJ2-7; TRBD1 aligns across 7 bases. Germline CDR1 reads ENHRY; CDR2 reads SYGVKD. CDR3 length equals 14 residues. The trim removed 7 bases at V and 7 bases at J, leaving 13 bases unmatched.

The chain combines TRBV19 with TRBJ2-7; 13 nucleotides line up with TRBD2. The germline V gene encodes CDR1 LNHDA and CDR2 SQIVND (reference sequence). CDR3 size: 15 residues. Trimming at V came to 5 bases and at J to 7 bases, leaving 8 bases not matched to a gene. CDR3: CASSSRTSGSGEQYF. Here the CDR3 DNA reads TGTGCCAGTAGTTCCCGGACTAGCGGGAGTGGTGAGCAGTACTTC.

The CDR3 nucleotides read TGTGCCTGGAGTGTATTAGGGGGTAACACCATATATTTT. Encoded protein: CAWSVLGGNTIYF. The genes are TRBV30 and TRBJ1-3; tentative D call: TRBD1 (6 bases). V was trimmed by 0 bases and J by 7 bases, leaving 10 bases between them. CDR1 is GTSNPN and CDR2 is SVGIG in the germline V gene (reference sequence). The CDR3 totals 13 residues. Supplemented by reference TRBV30 and TRBJ1-3, the full variable domain reads SQTIHQWPATLVQPVGSPLSLECTVEGTSNPNLYWYRQAAGRGLQLLFYSVGIGQISSEVPQNLSASRPQDRQFILSSKKLLLSDSGFYLCAWSVLGGNTIYFGEGSWLTVV.

The rearrangement links TRBV12-5 to TRBJ1-2, with 10 bases aligning to TRBD1. Trimming cost V 6 bases and J 6 bases; bases outside gene matches: 4. The CDR3 is 13 residues long. Germline V CDR1 and CDR2: LGHNT, FRNRAP. The CDR3 DNA reads as TGTGCTAGTGGGGGGACAGGGGTGGATGGCTACACCTTC. It codes for CASGGTGVDGYTF. Full variable domain (remainder filled in from reference TRBV12-5 and TRBJ1-2): DARVTQTPRHKVTEMGQEVTMRCQPILGHNTVFWYRQTMMQGLELLAYFRNRAPLDDSGMPKDRFSAEMPDATLATLKIQPSEPRDSAVYFCASGGTGVDGYTFGSGTRLTVV.

The count of this clone is one. The V and J genes are TRBV19 and TRBJ1-5, with D unclear. Germline V gives CDR1 LNHDA, CDR2 SQIVND (reference sequence). V gave up 6 bases and J gave up 1 base, with 13 bases separating them. The CDR3 is 15 residues long. The CDR3 loop is CASSYFSGSNQPQHF. Here the CDR3 DNA reads TGTGCCAGTAGCTATTTCTCCGGGAGCAATCAGCCCCAGCATTTT.